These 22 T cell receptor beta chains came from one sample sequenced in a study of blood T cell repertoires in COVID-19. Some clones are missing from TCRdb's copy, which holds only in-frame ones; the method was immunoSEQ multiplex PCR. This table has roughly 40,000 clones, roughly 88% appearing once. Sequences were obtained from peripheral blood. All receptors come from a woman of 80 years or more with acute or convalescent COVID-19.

CDR3: CATSDPGRGGEQYF. The CDR3 coding sequence is TGTGCCACCAGTGATCCCGGGAGGGGGGGCGAGCAGTACTTC. The chain joins TRBV24-1 to TRBJ2-7; TRBD2 agrees at 8 bases. The trim removed 3 bases at V and 6 bases at J, leaving 6 bases unmatched. CDR1 and CDR2 (germline): KGHDR, SFDVKD. The length of the CDR3 is 14 residues.

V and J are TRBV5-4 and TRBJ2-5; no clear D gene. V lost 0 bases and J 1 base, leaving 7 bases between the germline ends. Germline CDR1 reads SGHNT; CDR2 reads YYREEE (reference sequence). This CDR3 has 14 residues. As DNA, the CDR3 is TGTGCCAGCAGCTTGGCGAGCATCCAAGAGACCCAGTACTTC. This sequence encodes CASSLASIQETQYF. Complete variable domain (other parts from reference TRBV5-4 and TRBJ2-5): ETGVTQSPTHLIKTRGQQVTLRCSSQSGHNTVSWYQQALGQGPQFIFQYYREEENGRGNFPPRFSGLQFPNYSSELNVNALELDDSALYLCASSLASIQETQYFGPGTRLLVL.

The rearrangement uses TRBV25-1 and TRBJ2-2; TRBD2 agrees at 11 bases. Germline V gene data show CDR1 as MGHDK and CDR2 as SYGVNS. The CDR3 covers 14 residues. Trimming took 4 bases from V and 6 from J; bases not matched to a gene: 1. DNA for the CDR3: TGTGCCAGCAGTGTTAGCGGGAGGGCCGGGGAGCTGTTTTTT. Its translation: CASSVSGRAGELFF.

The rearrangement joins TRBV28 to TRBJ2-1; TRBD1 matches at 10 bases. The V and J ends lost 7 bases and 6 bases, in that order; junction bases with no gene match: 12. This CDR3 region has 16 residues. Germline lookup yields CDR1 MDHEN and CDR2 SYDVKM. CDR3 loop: CASKNSGRTGGNEQFF. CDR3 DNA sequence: TGTGCCAGCAAAAACTCAGGGAGGACAGGGGGCAATGAGCAGTTCTTC. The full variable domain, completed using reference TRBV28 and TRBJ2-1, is DVKVTQSSRYLVKRTGEKVFLECVQDMDHENMFWYRQDPGLGLRLIYFSYDVKMKEKGDIPEGYSVSREKKERFSLILESASTNQTSMYLCASKNSGRTGGNEQFFGPGTRLTVL.

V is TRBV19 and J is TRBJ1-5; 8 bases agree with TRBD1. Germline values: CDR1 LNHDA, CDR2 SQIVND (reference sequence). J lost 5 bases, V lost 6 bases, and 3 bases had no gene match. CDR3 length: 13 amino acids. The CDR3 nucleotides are TGTGCCAGTAGGGACAGGGAGGATCAGCCCCAGCATTTT. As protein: CASRDREDQPQHF.

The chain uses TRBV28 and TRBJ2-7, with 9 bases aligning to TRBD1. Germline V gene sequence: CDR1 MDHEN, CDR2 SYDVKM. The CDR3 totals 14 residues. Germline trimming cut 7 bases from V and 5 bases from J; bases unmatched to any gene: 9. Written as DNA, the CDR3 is TGTGCCAGCAACCCAACCGGGACAGGGAACGAGCAGTACTTC. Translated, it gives CASNPTGTGNEQYF. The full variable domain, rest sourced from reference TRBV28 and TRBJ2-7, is DVKVTQSSRYLVKRTGEKVFLECVQDMDHENMFWYRQDPGLGLRLIYFSYDVKMKEKGDIPEGYSVSREKKERFSLILESASTNQTSMYLCASNPTGTGNEQYFGPGTRLTVT.

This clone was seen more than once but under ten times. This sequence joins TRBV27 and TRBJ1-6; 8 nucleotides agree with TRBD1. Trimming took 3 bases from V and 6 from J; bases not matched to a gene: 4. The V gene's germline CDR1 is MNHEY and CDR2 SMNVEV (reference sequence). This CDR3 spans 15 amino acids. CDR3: CASSFGQGPNSPLHF. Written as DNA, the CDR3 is TGTGCCAGCAGTTTCGGACAGGGTCCTAATTCACCCCTCCACTTT.

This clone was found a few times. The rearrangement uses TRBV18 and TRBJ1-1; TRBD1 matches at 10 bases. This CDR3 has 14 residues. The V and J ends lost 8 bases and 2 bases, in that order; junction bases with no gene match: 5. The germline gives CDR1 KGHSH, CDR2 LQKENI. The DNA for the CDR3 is TGTGCCAGCATCCGGGACAGGGGAAACACTGAAGCTTTCTTT. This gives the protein CASIRDRGNTEAFF.

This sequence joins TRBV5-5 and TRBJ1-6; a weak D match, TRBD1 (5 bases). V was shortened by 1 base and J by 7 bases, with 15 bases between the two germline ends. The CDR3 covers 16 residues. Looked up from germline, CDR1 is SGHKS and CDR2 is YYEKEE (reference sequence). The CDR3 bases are TGTGCCAGCAGCTTGTTGACGACTCGGGGGAATTCACCCCTCCACTTT. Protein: CASSLLTTRGNSPLHF.

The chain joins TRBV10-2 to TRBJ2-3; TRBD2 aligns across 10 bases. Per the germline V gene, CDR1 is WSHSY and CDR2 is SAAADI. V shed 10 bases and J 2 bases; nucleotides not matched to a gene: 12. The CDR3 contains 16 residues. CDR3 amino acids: CATFSGLAGVTDTQYF. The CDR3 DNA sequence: TGCGCCACCTTCTCTGGCCTAGCGGGAGTCACAGATACGCAGTATTTT.

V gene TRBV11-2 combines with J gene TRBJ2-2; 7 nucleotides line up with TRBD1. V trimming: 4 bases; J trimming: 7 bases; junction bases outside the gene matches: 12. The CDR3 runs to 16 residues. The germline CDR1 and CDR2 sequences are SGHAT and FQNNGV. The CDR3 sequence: CASSSTGPTVNGELFF. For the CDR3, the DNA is TGTGCCAGCAGCTCGACAGGGCCCACGGTCAACGGGGAGCTGTTTTTT.

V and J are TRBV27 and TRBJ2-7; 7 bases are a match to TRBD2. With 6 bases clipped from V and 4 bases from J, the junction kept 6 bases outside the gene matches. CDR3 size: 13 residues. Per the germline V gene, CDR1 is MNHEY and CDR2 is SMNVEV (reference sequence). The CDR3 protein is CASRGREMYEQYF. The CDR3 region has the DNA TGTGCCAGCAGGGGGCGGGAGATGTACGAGCAGTACTTC.

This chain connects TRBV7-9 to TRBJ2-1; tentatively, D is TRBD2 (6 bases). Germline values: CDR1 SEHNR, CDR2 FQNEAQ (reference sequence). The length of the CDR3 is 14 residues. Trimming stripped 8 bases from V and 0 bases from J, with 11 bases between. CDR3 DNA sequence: TGTGCCAGCGGGCTAGCGAACTCCTACAATGAGCAGTTCTTC. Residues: CASGLANSYNEQFF. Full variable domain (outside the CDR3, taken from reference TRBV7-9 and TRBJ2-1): DTGVSQNPRHKITKRGQNVTFRCDPISEHNRLYWYRQTLGQGPEFLTYFQNEAQLEKSRLLSDRFSAERPKGSFSTLEIQRTEQGDSAMYLCASGLANSYNEQFFGPGTRLTVL.

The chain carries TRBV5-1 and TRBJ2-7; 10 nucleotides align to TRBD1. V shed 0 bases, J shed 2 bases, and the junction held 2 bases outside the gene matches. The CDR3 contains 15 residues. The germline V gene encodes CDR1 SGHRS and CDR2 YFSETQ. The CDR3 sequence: CASSLGTGGTYEQYF. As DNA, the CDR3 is TGCGCCAGCAGCTTGGGGACAGGGGGGACCTACGAGCAGTACTTC.

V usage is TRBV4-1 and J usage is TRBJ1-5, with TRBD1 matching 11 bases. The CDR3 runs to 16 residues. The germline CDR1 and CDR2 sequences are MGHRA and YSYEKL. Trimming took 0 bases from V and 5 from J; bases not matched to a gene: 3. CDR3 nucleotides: TGCGCCAGCAGCCAAGATAGGACAGGGGGCCATCAGCCCCAGCATTTT. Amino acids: CASSQDRTGGHQPQHF.

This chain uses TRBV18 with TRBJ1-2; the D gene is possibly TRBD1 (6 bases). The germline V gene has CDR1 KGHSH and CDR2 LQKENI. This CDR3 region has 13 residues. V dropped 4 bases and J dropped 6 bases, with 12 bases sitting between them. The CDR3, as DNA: TGTGCCAGCTCACGACAGGAAGTCCATGGCTACACCTTC. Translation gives CASSRQEVHGYTF.

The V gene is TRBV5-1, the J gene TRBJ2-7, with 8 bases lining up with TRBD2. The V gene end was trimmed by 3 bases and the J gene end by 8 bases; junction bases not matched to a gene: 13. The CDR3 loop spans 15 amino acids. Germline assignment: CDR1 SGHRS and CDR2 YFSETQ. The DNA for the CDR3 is TGCGCCAGCAGCTCAGGGCCTACTGGCGGGAGGCAGCAGTACTTC. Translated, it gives CASSSGPTGGRQQYF.

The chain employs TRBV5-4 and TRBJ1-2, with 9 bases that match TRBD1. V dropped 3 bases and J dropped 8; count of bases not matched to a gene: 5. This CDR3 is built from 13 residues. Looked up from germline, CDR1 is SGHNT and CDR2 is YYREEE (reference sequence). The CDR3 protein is CASSSWTGDGYTF. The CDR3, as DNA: TGTGCCAGCAGCTCCTGGACAGGGGACGGCTACACCTTC.

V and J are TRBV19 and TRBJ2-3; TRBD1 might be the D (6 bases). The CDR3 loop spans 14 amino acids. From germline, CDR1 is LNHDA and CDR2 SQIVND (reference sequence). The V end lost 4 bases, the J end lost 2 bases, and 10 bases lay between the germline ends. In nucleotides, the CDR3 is TGTGCCAGTAGTAGGGACATCAACACAGATACGCAGTATTTT. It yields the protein CASSRDINTDTQYF. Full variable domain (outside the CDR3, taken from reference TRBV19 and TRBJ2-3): DGGITQSPKYLFRKEGQNVTLSCEQNLNHDAMYWYRQDPGQGLRLIYYSQIVNDFQKGDIAEGYSVSREKKESFPLTVTSAQKNPTAFYLCASSRDINTDTQYFGPGTRLTVL.

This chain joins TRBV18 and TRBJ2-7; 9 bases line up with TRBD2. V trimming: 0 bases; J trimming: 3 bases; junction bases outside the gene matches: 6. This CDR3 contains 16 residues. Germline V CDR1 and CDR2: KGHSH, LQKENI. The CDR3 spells CASSPPGLAGNYEQYF. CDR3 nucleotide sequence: TGTGCCAGCTCACCACCCGGCCTAGCGGGGAACTACGAGCAGTACTTC.

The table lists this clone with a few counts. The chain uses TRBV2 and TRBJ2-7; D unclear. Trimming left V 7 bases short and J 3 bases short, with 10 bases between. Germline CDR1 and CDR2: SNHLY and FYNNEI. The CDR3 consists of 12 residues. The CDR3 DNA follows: TGTGCCAGCACCCCGGTAGTCTACGAGCAGTACTTC. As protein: CASTPVVYEQYF.

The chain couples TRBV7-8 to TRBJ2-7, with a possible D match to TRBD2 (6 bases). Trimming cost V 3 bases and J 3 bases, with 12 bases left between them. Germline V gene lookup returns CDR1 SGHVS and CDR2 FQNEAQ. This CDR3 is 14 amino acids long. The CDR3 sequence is CASSLPSASYEQYF. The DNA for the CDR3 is TGTGCCAGCAGCTTGCCTAGCGCTAGCTACGAGCAGTACTTC.